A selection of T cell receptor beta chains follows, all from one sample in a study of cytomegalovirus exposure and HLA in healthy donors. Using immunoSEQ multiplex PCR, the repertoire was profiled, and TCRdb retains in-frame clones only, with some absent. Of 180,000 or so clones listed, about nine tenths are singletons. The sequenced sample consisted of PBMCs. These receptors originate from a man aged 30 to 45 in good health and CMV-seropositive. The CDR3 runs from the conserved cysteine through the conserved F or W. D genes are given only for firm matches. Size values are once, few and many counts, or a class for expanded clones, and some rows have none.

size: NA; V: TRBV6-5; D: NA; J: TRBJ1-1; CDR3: CASSYGPGGNTEAFF; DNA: TGTGCCAGCAGTTACGGCCCGGGGGGGAACACTGAAGCTTTCTTT
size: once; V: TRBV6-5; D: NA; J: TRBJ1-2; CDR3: CASSPDRSDYGYTF; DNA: TGTGCCAGCAGCCCCGACCGCTCCGACTATGGCTACACCTTC
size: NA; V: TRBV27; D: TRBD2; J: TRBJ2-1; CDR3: CASSSPMRGGSYNEQFF; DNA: TGTGCCAGCAGTTCCCCCATGCGGGGGGGCTCCTACAATGAGCAGTTCTTC
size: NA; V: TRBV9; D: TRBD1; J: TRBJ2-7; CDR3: CASSAGTAYEQYF; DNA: TGTGCCAGCAGCGCGGGGACAGCCTACGAGCAGTACTTC
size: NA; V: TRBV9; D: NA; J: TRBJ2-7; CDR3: CASSVGGSSYEQYF; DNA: TGTGCCAGCAGCGTAGGGGGGTCCTCCTACGAGCAGTACTTC
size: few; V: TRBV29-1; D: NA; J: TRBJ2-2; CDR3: CSVARTGELFF; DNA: TGCAGCGTGGCTAGGACCGGGGAGCTGTTTTTT
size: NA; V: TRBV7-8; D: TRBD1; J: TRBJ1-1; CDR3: CASSPRQGSTEAFF; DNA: TGTGCCAGCAGCCCACGACAGGGCTCCACTGAAGCTTTCTTT
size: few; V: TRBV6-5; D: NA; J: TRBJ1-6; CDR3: CAMCPAALHF; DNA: TGTGCCATGTGTCCGGCGGCCCTCCACTTT
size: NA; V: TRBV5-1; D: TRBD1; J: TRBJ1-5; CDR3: CASSPGGNQPQHF; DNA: TGCGCCAGCAGCCCAGGGGGGAATCAGCCCCAGCATTTT
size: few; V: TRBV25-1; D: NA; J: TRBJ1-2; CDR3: CASSEGSGQGYTF; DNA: TGTGCCAGCAGTGAAGGCTCAGGGCAGGGCTACACCTTC
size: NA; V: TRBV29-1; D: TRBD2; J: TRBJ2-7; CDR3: CSVGTGGATYEQYF; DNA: TGCAGCGTTGGGACGGGAGGAGCCACCTACGAGCAGTACTTC
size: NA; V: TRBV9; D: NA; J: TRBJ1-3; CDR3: CASSATESRWDGNTIYF; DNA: TGTGCCAGCAGCGCGACAGAATCGCGGTGGGACGGAAACACCATATATTTT
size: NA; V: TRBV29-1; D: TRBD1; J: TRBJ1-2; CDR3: CSVGQGGNYGYTF; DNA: TGCAGCGTTGGACAGGGAGGTAACTATGGCTACACCTTC
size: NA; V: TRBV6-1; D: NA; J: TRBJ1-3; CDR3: CASSAHLGSDSGNTIYF; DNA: TGTGCCAGCAGTGCCCACCTTGGGTCGGACTCTGGAAACACCATATATTTT
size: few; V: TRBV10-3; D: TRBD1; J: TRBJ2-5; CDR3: CAISGGTGIGETQYF; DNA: TGTGCCATCAGTGGTGGGACAGGGATTGGGGAGACCCAGTACTTC
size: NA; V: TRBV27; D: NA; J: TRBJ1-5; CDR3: CASSYGGSNQPQHF; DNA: TGTGCCAGCAGTTACGGGGGAAGCAATCAGCCCCAGCATTTT
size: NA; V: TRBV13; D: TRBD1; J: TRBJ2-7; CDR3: CASSLGTGGASGWEQYF; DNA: TGTGCCAGCAGCTTAGGGACAGGGGGCGCTTCGGGTTGGGAGCAGTACTTC
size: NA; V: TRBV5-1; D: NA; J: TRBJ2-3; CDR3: CATSFLVGTDTQYF; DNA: TGCGCCACCTCCTTTCTCGTTGGCACAGATACGCAGTATTTT
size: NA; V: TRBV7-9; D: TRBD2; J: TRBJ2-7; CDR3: CASSLVAGDSYEQYF; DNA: TGTGCCAGCAGCTTAGTAGCGGGGGACTCCTACGAGCAGTACTTC
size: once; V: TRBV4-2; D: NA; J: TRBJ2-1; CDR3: CASSLHVGAEANEQFF; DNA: TGTGCCAGCAGTCTACACGTCGGGGCTGAGGCCAATGAGCAGTTCTTC
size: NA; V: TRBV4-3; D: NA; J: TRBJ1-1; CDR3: CASSQGRTGQNTEAFF; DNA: TGCGCCAGCAGCCAAGGACGGACGGGGCAGAACACTGAAGCTTTCTTT
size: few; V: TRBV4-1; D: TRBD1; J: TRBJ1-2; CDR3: CASSQRTGDGYTF; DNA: TGCGCCAGCAGCCAGAGGACAGGGGATGGCTACACCTTC
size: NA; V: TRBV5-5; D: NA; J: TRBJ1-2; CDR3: CASSLGQPLYGYTF; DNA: TGTGCCAGCAGCTTGGGCCAGCCTCTCTATGGCTACACCTTC
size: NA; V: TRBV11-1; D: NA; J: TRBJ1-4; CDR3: CASSLTGEKLFF; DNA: TGTGCCAGCAGCTTAACAGGGGAAAAACTGTTTTTT
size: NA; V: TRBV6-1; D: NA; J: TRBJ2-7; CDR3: CASSEGTAYEQYF; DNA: TGTGCCAGCAGTGAAGGGACAGCCTACGAGCAGTACTTC
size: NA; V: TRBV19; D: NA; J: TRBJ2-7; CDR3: CASSIGGGPKVQYF; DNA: TGTGCCAGTAGTATAGGGGGCGGACCTAAGGTGCAGTACTTC
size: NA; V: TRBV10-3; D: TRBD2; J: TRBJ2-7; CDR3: CAIAGTNNYEQYF; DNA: TGTGCCATTGCCGGGACTAATAACTACGAGCAGTACTTC
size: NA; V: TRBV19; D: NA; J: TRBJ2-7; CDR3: CASSRHNSYEQYF; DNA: TGTGCCAGTAGTAGACATAACTCCTACGAGCAGTACTTC
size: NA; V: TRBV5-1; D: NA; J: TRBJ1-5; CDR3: CASSLEGDYSNQPQHF; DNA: TGCGCCAGCAGCTTGGAGGGGGATTATAGCAATCAGCCCCAGCATTTT
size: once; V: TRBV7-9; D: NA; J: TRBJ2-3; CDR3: CASSLNPGVGLIGADTQYF; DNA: TGTGCCAGCAGCTTAAACCCCGGGGTTGGCCTTATTGGCGCAGATACGCAGTATTTT
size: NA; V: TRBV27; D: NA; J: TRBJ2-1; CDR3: CASSLSPPNEQFF; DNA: TGTGCCAGCAGTCTATCCCCCCCAAATGAGCAGTTCTTC
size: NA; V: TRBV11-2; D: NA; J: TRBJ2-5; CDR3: CASSLDRLGGAETQYF; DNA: TGTGCCAGCAGCTTAGATCGTTTGGGGGGCGCGGAGACCCAGTACTTC
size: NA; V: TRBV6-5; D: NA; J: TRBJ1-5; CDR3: CASSYSNSAGNQPQHF; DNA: TGTGCCAGCAGTTACTCGAACTCCGCTGGGAATCAGCCCCAGCATTTT
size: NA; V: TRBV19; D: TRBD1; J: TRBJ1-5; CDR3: CASSPGQGDNQPQHF; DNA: TGTGCCAGTAGTCCCGGACAGGGGGACAATCAGCCCCAGCATTTT
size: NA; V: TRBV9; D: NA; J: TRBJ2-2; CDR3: CASSVARTGELFF; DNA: TGTGCCAGCAGCGTAGCCAGGACCGGGGAGCTGTTTTTT
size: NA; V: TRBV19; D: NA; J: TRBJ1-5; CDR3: CASSIGGPQHF; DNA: TGTGCCAGTAGTATCGGGGGGCCCCAGCATTTT
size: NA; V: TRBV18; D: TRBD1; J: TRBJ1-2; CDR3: CASSPNTGDYGYTF; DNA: TGTGCCAGCTCACCCAATACAGGGGACTATGGCTACACCTTC
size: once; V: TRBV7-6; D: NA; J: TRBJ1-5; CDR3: CASSPGPGDQPQHF; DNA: TGTGCCAGCAGCCCCGGGCCGGGGGATCAGCCCCAGCATTTT
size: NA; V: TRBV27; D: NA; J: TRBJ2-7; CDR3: CASSLSGPSYEQYF; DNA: TGTGCCAGCAGTTTGAGCGGGCCCTCCTACGAGCAGTACTTC
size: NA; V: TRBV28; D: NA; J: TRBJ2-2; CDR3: CASSLVGGNTGELFF; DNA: TGTGCCAGCAGTTTAGTGGGAGGGAACACCGGGGAGCTGTTTTTT
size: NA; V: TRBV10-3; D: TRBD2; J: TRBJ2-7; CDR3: CATRAGVGDEQYF; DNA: TGTGCCACCCGAGCGGGGGTGGGGGACGAGCAGTACTTC
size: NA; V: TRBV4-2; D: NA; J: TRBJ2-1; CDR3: CASSRESPRGSYNEQFF; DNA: TGTGCCAGCAGCCGGGAATCACCCAGGGGATCCTACAATGAGCAGTTCTTC
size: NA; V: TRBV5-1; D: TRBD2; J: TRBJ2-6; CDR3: CASSPLAGDAGANVLTF; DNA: TGCGCCAGCAGCCCCCTAGCGGGGGACGCTGGGGCCAACGTCCTGACTTTC